This entry lists 18 T cell receptor beta chains sequenced from one sample in a study of T cell changes during pregnancy in multiple sclerosis. TCRdb's copy holds only in-frame clones and misses some; the assay was immunoSEQ multiplex PCR. The data hold tens of thousands of clones, with 91% observed a single time. The material sequenced was peripheral blood, taken in the third trimester of pregnancy. These receptors all stem from a female donor in good health, enrolled as a control in a pregnancy study.

In this sample, this clone turned up once. CDR3: CASRESGSGNTIYF. The CDR3, as DNA: TGTGCCAGCAGAGAATCAGGCTCTGGAAACACCATATATTTT. The V and J genes are TRBV6-5 and TRBJ1-3; D is ambiguous. CDR1 MNHEY and CDR2 SVGAGI come from the germline V gene. There are 14 residues in the CDR3. Deletions cut 6 bases from V and 0 bases from J, with 9 bases between.

The CDR3 DNA follows: TGTGCCAGCAGCTTAGTAACGGGGGTTTCTGGAAACACCATATATTTT. Translating it yields CASSLVTGVSGNTIYF. The chain couples TRBV7-2 to TRBJ1-3; tentatively, D is TRBD1 (5 bases). Germline-derived CDR1 and CDR2 are SGHTA and FQGNSA. Trimming took off 1 base at V and 1 base at J, with 11 bases between the two ends. CDR3 length: 16 amino acids.

The rearrangement joins TRBV6-6 to TRBJ1-1; 8 nucleotides line up with TRBD1. The germline V gene has CDR1 MNHNY and CDR2 SVGAGI (reference sequence). This CDR3 has 15 amino acids. V was clipped by 5 bases and J by 0 bases; unmatched bases: 5. The CDR3 here is CASSGRGRLNTEAFF. The DNA for the CDR3 is TGTGCCAGCAGTGGCAGGGGGCGATTGAACACTGAAGCTTTCTTT.

The CDR3 nucleotides are TGTGCCAGCAGTGTGTACGGCTCCTACGAGCAGTACTTC. The encoded protein is CASSVYGSYEQYF. This chain uses TRBV28 with TRBJ2-7; unclear D gene. Germline assignment: CDR1 MDHEN and CDR2 SYDVKM. V was trimmed by 5 bases and J by 0 bases, leaving 8 bases between them. The CDR3 consists of 13 residues.

The chain employs TRBV29-1 and TRBJ2-7, with D perhaps TRBD1 (5 bases). Germline values: CDR1 SQVTM, CDR2 ANQGSEA. This CDR3 comprises 13 residues. Trimming shortened V by 3 bases and J by 5 bases, and 14 bases separated the two germline ends. The CDR3 sequence is CSVEKGVPNEQYF. The DNA of the CDR3 is TGCAGCGTTGAGAAAGGGGTACCCAACGAGCAGTACTTC.

CDR3 loop: CASIARTGKREGYTF. CDR3 coding DNA: TGTGCCAGCATTGCAAGGACAGGGAAGCGGGAAGGCTACACCTTC. The chain is built from TRBV2 and TRBJ1-2, with 8 bases lining up with TRBD1. Germline CDR1 SNHLY, CDR2 FYNNEI. The CDR3 has 15 residues. The ends lost 7 bases at V and 8 bases at J; junction bases unmatched: 15.

The gene calls are TRBV28 and TRBJ1-1, with D possibly being TRBD1 (6 bases). The CDR3 sequence is 14 residues long. CDR1 is MDHEN, CDR2 SYDVKM, per germline. The V gene lost 1 base and the J gene lost 3 bases, with 9 bases spanning the gap. DNA for the CDR3: TGTGCCAGCAGTTTATCCGGGGGGCACACTGAAGCTTTCTTT. This sequence encodes CASSLSGGHTEAFF.

The rearrangement uses TRBV6-5 and TRBJ2-5; unclear D gene. Trimming left V 0 bases short and J 1 base short, with 6 bases between. The CDR3 is 14 amino acids. Germline CDR1 reads MNHEY; CDR2 reads SVGAGI. The CDR3 protein is CASSYSGVQETQYF. The CDR3, as DNA: TGTGCCAGCAGTTACTCAGGAGTCCAAGAGACCCAGTACTTC.

The chain has TRBV15 and TRBJ2-5; D gene unclear. Germline V gives CDR1 LNHNV, CDR2 YYDKDF (reference sequence). The CDR3 runs 15 residues. The ends were cut back, 0 bases at V and 4 bases at J, with 12 bases in the middle. The CDR3 sequence: CATSRERGKLETQYF. The DNA for the CDR3 is TGTGCCACCAGCAGAGAACGCGGTAAACTAGAGACCCAGTACTTC.

The chain combines TRBV6-5 with TRBJ2-7; D gene unclear. This CDR3 spans 14 amino acids. Germline CDR1 MNHEY, CDR2 SVGAGI. The V end was cut by 7 bases, the J end by 1 base, with 14 bases between. In DNA form, the CDR3 reads TGTGCCAGCACCGCTCCCGGGTGGTCCTACGAGCAGTACTTC. It codes for CASTAPGWSYEQYF.

This chain uses TRBV15 with TRBJ1-5; the D gene is possibly TRBD1 (5 bases). The CDR3 length is 16 residues. Per germline, CDR1 LNHNV and CDR2 YYDKDF (reference sequence). V dropped 1 base and J dropped 4 bases, with 14 bases sitting between them. CDR3 amino acids: CATSRGRQMVNQPQHF. CDR3 DNA: TGTGCCACCAGCAGAGGTAGACAGATGGTAAATCAGCCCCAGCATTTT.

The J gene is TRBJ1-6, the V gene TRBV5-1; D gene uncertain. The V gene lost 0 bases and the J gene lost 8 bases, with 12 bases spanning the gap. Germline CDR1 and CDR2: SGHRS and YFSETQ. The CDR3 has 15 amino acids. CDR3: CASSLEQARYSPLHF. The CDR3 DNA reads as TGCGCCAGCAGCTTGGAGCAGGCCAGGTATTCACCCCTCCACTTT.

V usage is TRBV27 and J usage is TRBJ2-1; D is perhaps TRBD2 (7 bases). The germline V gene encodes CDR1 MNHEY and CDR2 SMNVEV (reference sequence). Trimming left V 2 bases short and J 4 bases short, with 12 bases between. The CDR3 is 15 amino acids. The CDR3 nucleotides read TGTGCCAGCAGTTTAGCGGGGGACACTTACAATGAGCAGTTCTTC. Its protein is CASSLAGDTYNEQFF.

This rearrangement joins TRBV27 to TRBJ1-2, with a weak D call TRBD1 (5 bases). The CDR3 totals 15 residues. With 4 bases removed from V and 6 bases from J, the gap between germline ends came to 18 bases. Germline V gene lookup returns CDR1 MNHEY and CDR2 SMNVEV (reference sequence). In DNA form, the CDR3 reads TGTGCCAGCAGTTCGCTAGGACACGGACCGAATGGCTACACCTTC. Translation: CASSSLGHGPNGYTF.

The rearrangement joins TRBV6-5 to TRBJ1-2; D perhaps matches TRBD1 (5 bases). CDR1 and CDR2 (germline): MNHEY, SVGAGI. The CDR3 covers 15 residues. The V and J ends lost 0 bases and 3 bases respectively, with 11 bases between them. The CDR3 DNA sequence: TGTGCCAGCAGTTACTCGGATGCAGGGTACTATGGCTACACCTTC. This gives the protein CASSYSDAGYYGYTF.

The V gene is TRBV6-4, the J gene TRBJ2-1; 7 bases match TRBD1. Germline CDR1 is MRHNA and CDR2 is SNTAGT. The CDR3 contains 14 residues. The junction had 6 bases not matched to a gene; V was cut back by 2 bases and J by 8 bases. The DNA for the CDR3 is TGTGCCAGCAGTGACAGGGGGCGTTCGGATGAGCAGTTCTTC. It encodes CASSDRGRSDEQFF.

This chain joins TRBV5-6 and TRBJ2-7; 14 nucleotides agree with TRBD2. The J segment lost 3 bases and the V segment lost 2 bases, leaving 4 bases of the junction unmatched. The CDR3 is 16 amino acids. The germline V gene encodes CDR1 SGHDT and CDR2 YYEEEE. CDR3 amino acids: CASSFGTSGRFYEQYF. The CDR3 DNA is TGTGCCAGCAGCTTTGGGACTAGCGGGAGATTCTACGAGCAGTACTTC.

This chain joins TRBV6-1 and TRBJ1-4; possibly TRBD1 for D (5 bases). Trimming took off 6 bases at V and 1 base at J, with 12 bases between the two ends. There are 15 residues in the CDR3. Germline CDR1 and CDR2: MNHNS and SASEGT. Written as DNA, the CDR3 is TGTGCCAGCAGGCCCCTAGGGGAAACTAATGAAAAACTGTTTTTT. Amino acid sequence: CASRPLGETNEKLFF.